These 9 T cell receptor beta chains were sequenced from one sample in a study of cytomegalovirus exposure and HLA in healthy donors. Both 60 Vbeta primers and 13 Jbeta primers went into the PCR. The method was immunoSEQ multiplex PCR; TCRdb's version includes in-frame clones alone and lacks a portion of them. The sample shows roughly 200,000 clones, roughly 80% of them seen only once. Sequencing was performed on PBMCs. The receptors were sampled from a woman under 40 in good health and CMV-seropositive.

As to this clone: This CDR3 is also generated by other DNA sequences in the sample. CDR3 sequence reads: CAWSAQTPNTEAFF. The CDR3 coding sequence is TGTGCCTGGAGTGCTCAGACTCCGAACACTGAAGCTTTCTTT. The V and J genes are TRBV30 and TRBJ1-1; D unclear. Trimming removed 1 base from V and 1 base from J, with 10 bases in between. Germline CDR1 GTSNPN, CDR2 SVGIG (reference sequence). The CDR3 contains 14 residues.

This rearrangement joins TRBV10-3 to TRBJ2-2; D may be TRBD1 (6 bases). Deletions cut 9 bases from V and 7 bases from J, with 15 bases between. CDR3 size: 13 residues. CDR1 is ENHRY, CDR2 SYGVKD, per germline. CDR3 DNA sequence: TGTGCCATACTTAACAGGGCGGGCGGGGAGCTGTTTTTT. Translating gives CAILNRAGGELFF.

V and J are TRBV5-1 and TRBJ2-5; possibly TRBD1 for D (6 bases). Per germline, CDR1 SGHRS and CDR2 YFSETQ. The ends were cut back, 1 base at V and 2 bases at J, with 12 bases in the middle. This CDR3 contains 15 residues. CDR3 region: CASSLQPGQQETQYF. CDR3 DNA: TGCGCCAGCAGCTTGCAACCTGGACAGCAAGAGACCCAGTACTTC.

The gene calls are TRBV5-4 and TRBJ2-3; 12 bases are a match to TRBD2. V trimming: 4 bases; J trimming: 5 bases; junction bases outside the gene matches: 8. Germline CDR1 SGHNT, CDR2 YYREEE (reference sequence). The CDR3 loop spans 16 amino acids. The CDR3 DNA reads as TGTGCCAGCAGCCGTGGACTAGCGGGAATTATAGATACGCAGTATTTT. Translating it yields CASSRGLAGIIDTQYF. The variable domain in full, completed from reference TRBV5-4 and TRBJ2-3, reads ETGVTQSPTHLIKTRGQQVTLRCSSQSGHNTVSWYQQALGQGPQFIFQYYREEENGRGNFPPRFSGLQFPNYSSELNVNALELDDSALYLCASSRGLAGIIDTQYFGPGTRLTVL.

The chain uses TRBV6-6 and TRBJ2-1; the match to TRBD2 covers 9 bases. Trimming took 6 bases from V and 8 from J; bases not matched to a gene: 11. The CDR3 sequence is 15 residues long. Germline lookup yields CDR1 MNHNY and CDR2 SVGAGI (reference sequence). This chain's CDR3 is CASRLASGVGDEQFF. CDR3 coding DNA: TGTGCCAGCAGGCTAGCTAGCGGGGTTGGCGATGAGCAGTTCTTC.

The table lists this clone with a few counts. The CDR3 reads CASTATGGQGYTF. CDR3 coding DNA: TGTGCCAGCACCGCCACAGGGGGCCAAGGCTACACCTTC. The V and J genes are TRBV28 and TRBJ1-2; 9 bases match TRBD1. The CDR3 length is 13 residues. The V and J ends lost 7 bases and 8 bases, in that order; junction bases with no gene match: 8. Germline V gene data show CDR1 as MDHEN and CDR2 as SYDVKM.

This clone was seen just once. V usage is TRBV18 and J usage is TRBJ1-6; D possibly corresponds to TRBD1 (5 bases). The germline gives CDR1 KGHSH, CDR2 LQKENI. This CDR3 is 16 amino acids long. The V and J ends lost 1 base and 8 bases respectively, with 15 bases between them. In DNA, the CDR3 is TGTGCCAGCTCACCACAGGGGCCGCTTGGGGATTCACCCCTCCACTTT. The encoded protein is CASSPQGPLGDSPLHF.

This sequence joins TRBV18 and TRBJ2-1, with 9 nucleotides matching TRBD2. J was trimmed by 5 bases and V by 5 bases; bases with no gene match: 7. The germline CDR1 and CDR2 sequences are KGHSH and LQKENI. The length of the CDR3 is 15 residues. The CDR3, as DNA: TGTGCCAGCTCAGACTTTAGCGGGGGTAACAATGAGCAGTTCTTC. This sequence encodes CASSDFSGGNNEQFF. The variable domain in full, with the rest retrieved from reference TRBV18 and TRBJ2-1, is NAGVMQNPRHLVRRRGQEARLRCSPMKGHSHVYWYRQLPEEGLKFMVYLQKENIIDESGMPKERFSAEFPKEGPSILRIQQVVRGDSAAYFCASSDFSGGNNEQFFGPGTRLTVL.

The chain joins TRBV2 to TRBJ2-7; weak D call: TRBD1 (6 bases). Trimming shortened V by 7 bases and J by 2 bases, and 12 bases separated the two germline ends. The CDR3 has 13 residues. Germline assignment: CDR1 SNHLY and CDR2 FYNNEI. CDR3 DNA sequence: TGTGCCAGCATTGCAGGGGAAACCTACGAGCAGTACTTC. Protein: CASIAGETYEQYF.